The rows below give T cell receptor beta chains drawn from one sample of a study of blood T cell repertoires in COVID-19. TCRdb's table, derived via immunoSEQ multiplex PCR, lists solely in-frame clones and lacks some. The repertoire holds 200,000 to 250,000 clones, with around 83% as singletons. The sequenced sample was peripheral blood. Receptor source: a woman aged 80 or over with COVID-19, enrolled during active disease. CDR3s include the opening cysteine and the closing phenylalanine or tryptophan. D genes are given only for firm matches. Size is stated for part of the rows, as once, few or many counts, or as a class when the clone is expanded.

v_gene	j_gene	d_gene	abundance	len	CDR3nt	CDR3aa
TRBV24-1	TRBJ2-1	TRBD2	.	17	TGTGCCACCAGTTCTGTGACGGCGGGAGGATCCTACAATGAGCAGTTCTTC	CATSSVTAGGSYNEQFF
TRBV24-1	TRBJ2-2	TRBD1	.	16	TGTGCCACCAGTGGCGCCGGGACAGTGAACACCGGGGAGCTGTTTTTT	CATSGAGTVNTGELFF
TRBV25-1	TRBJ2-2	.	few	13	TGTGCCAGCAGTGAATATGCCCGAGAGGAGCTGTTTTTT	CASSEYAREELFF
TRBV11-2	TRBJ2-2	TRBD1	.	15	TGTGCCAGCAGCCCTGACAGGGGAAGGACCGGGGAGCTGTTTTTT	CASSPDRGRTGELFF
TRBV19	TRBJ1-5	TRBD1	.	16	TGTGCCAGTAGTAGGCTGGGACAGGGACTCAATCAGCCCCAGCATTTT	CASSRLGQGLNQPQHF
TRBV5-1	TRBJ2-5	TRBD2	.	16	TGCGCCAGCAGCTTGGGAACTAGCGGACAACAAGAGACCCAGTACTTC	CASSLGTSGQQETQYF
TRBV7-9	TRBJ1-6	.	.	14	TGTGCCAGCAGCCCGGGGTATGGGGAAACACCCCTCCACTTT	CASSPGYGETPLHF
TRBV7-8	TRBJ2-3	.	.	16	TGTGCCAGCAGCCCAAGGGGCAGGGGTAGCACAGATACGCAGTATTTT	CASSPRGRGSTDTQYF
TRBV6-6	TRBJ2-3	TRBD2	.	15	TGTGCCAGGATCCCGGGACTAGCGGGCACAGATACGCAGTATTTT	CARIPGLAGTDTQYF
TRBV12-3/TRBV12-4	TRBJ2-5	.	.	13	TGTGCCAGCAGTAACTTCTTAGCGGAGACCCAGTACTTC	CASSNFLAETQYF
TRBV19	TRBJ1-5	.	once	13	TGTGCCAGCCAAGGCTCGCTGGGCCAGCCCCAGCATTTT	CASQGSLGQPQHF
TRBV12-3/TRBV12-4	TRBJ2-7	TRBD1	.	13	TGTGCCAGCAGGCGGACAGGGGGCTACGAGCAGTACTTC	CASRRTGGYEQYF
TRBV3-1/TRBV3-2	TRBJ2-7	TRBD2	.	14	TGTGCCAGCAGCCAAGATCTAGCGGTCTACGAGCAGTACTTC	CASSQDLAVYEQYF
TRBV6-5	TRBJ1-5	.	.	13	TGTGCCAGCAGTCGGGGAGAGGGTCAGCCCCAGCATTTT	CASSRGEGQPQHF
TRBV5-6	TRBJ2-2	.	.	14	TGTGCCAGCAGCGCCTATGGGCCCACCGGGGAGCTGTTTTTT	CASSAYGPTGELFF
TRBV7-3	TRBJ2-5	TRBD2	.	15	TGTGCCAGCAGCTTAGGGACTAGCGGGATAGAGACCCAGTACTTC	CASSLGTSGIETQYF
TRBV19	TRBJ1-1	.	.	12	TGTGCCAGTAGGGGGCTGGGAACTGAAGCTTTCTTT	CASRGLGTEAFF
TRBV18	TRBJ1-1	.	.	15	TGTGCCAGCTCACCCGTGGGGGCGGGAGCGACTGAAGCTTTCTTT	CASSPVGAGATEAFF
TRBV6-1	TRBJ1-1	.	.	9	TGCGTTGCGGGGGGGCAAGCTTTCTTT	CVAGGQAFF
TRBV7-9	TRBJ1-5	TRBD1	.	16	TGTGCCAGCAGCTTAAAGGTAGGGGGCGGCAATCAGCCCCAGCATTTT	CASSLKVGGGNQPQHF
TRBV7-9	TRBJ2-7	.	.	12	TGTGCCAGCAGCCCAGCAGGGAGGGAGCAGTACTTC	CASSPAGREQYF
TRBV5-1	TRBJ2-1	.	.	14	TGCGCCAGCTCGCGGGGCCAATCCTACAATGAGCAGTTCTTC	CASSRGQSYNEQFF